This TCR beta chain came from a study of blood T cell repertoires in COVID-19. Germline CDR1 reads LGHDT; CDR2 reads YNNKEL (reference sequence). V lost 8 bases to trimming and J lost 4 bases, with 18 bases between them. The CDR3 runs to 14 residues. Here immunoSEQ multiplex PCR was the method, and the copy in TCRdb shows in-frame clones only, minus some. Found here are approximately 300,000 clones, more than 80% of them singletons; the top ten hold 5% to 7%. The receptor comes from a man between 18 and 35 years old who had recovered from COVID-19. The V and J genes are TRBV3-1 (or the pseudogene TRBV3-2) and TRBJ2-7, with D maybe TRBD2 (5 bases). The sequencing sample was made of peripheral blood. This CDR3 reads CASRSAGGQYEQYF. For the CDR3, the DNA is TGTGCCAGCCGGTCTGCGGGCGGCCAATACGAGCAGTACTTC.